One and the same sample provided the 19 T cell receptor beta chains below, sequenced in a study of technical replicates of blood from several donors. Generated by immunoSEQ multiplex PCR, the TCRdb table keeps only in-frame clones and is missing some. The sample carries about 81,000 clones, almost 96% recorded once. Specimen: T cells isolated from PBMCs. The receptors originated from a human donor in good health.

This chain uses TRBV29-1 with TRBJ2-7; 10 bases align to TRBD2. This CDR3 is built from 14 residues. With 7 bases clipped from V and 0 bases from J, the junction kept 6 bases outside the gene matches. Germline CDR1 and CDR2: SQVTM and ANQGSEA. The CDR3 loop reads CSAASGSASYEQYF. CDR3 coding DNA: TGCAGCGCCGCTAGCGGGAGTGCCTCCTACGAGCAGTACTTC.

V is TRBV11-3 and J is TRBJ2-7; perhaps TRBD2 as D (5 bases). The V end lost 5 bases, the J end lost 7 bases, and 30 bases lay between the germline ends. The CDR3 has 18 amino acids. Germline V CDR1 and CDR2: SGHNT, YENEEA. The CDR3 nucleotides read TGTGCCAGCAGCACGCCCGGGGTCCGCCTAACCCCTGGGGAGGAGCAGTACTTC. Protein sequence: CASSTPGVRLTPGEEQYF.

The rearrangement joins TRBV28 to TRBJ2-7, with D possibly TRBD1 on 6 matching bases. Germline V gives CDR1 MDHEN, CDR2 SYDVKM. Deletions cut 1 base from V and 3 bases from J, with 10 bases between. There are 14 residues in the CDR3. CDR3 sequence: CASSLYRVVYEQYF. The CDR3 DNA is TGTGCCAGCAGTTTATACAGGGTCGTCTACGAGCAGTACTTC. Complete variable domain (other parts from reference TRBV28 and TRBJ2-7): DVKVTQSSRYLVKRTGEKVFLECVQDMDHENMFWYRQDPGLGLRLIYFSYDVKMKEKGDIPEGYSVSREKKERFSLILESASTNQTSMYLCASSLYRVVYEQYFGPGTRLTVT.

The V call is TRBV7-9, the J call TRBJ2-7; 7 bases are shared with TRBD1. There are 15 residues in the CDR3. Germline values: CDR1 SEHNR, CDR2 FQNEAQ (reference sequence). J was trimmed by 1 base and V by 1 base; bases with no gene match: 4. The CDR3 DNA reads TGTGCCAGCAGCTTAGAGGCAGGGGGATCCTACGAGCAGTACTTC. Its protein is CASSLEAGGSYEQYF.

The chain uses TRBV9 and TRBJ2-7; 9 positions match TRBD1. CDR3 size: 15 residues. The V gene's germline CDR1 is SGDLS and CDR2 YYNGEE. With V trimmed by 4 bases and J by 5 bases, 10 bases remained unmatched. In nucleotides, the CDR3 is TGTGCCAGCAGCTCCACACAGGGGGCTGACAACGAGCAGTACTTC. This encodes CASSSTQGADNEQYF.

The gene calls are TRBV4-3 and TRBJ1-3; 9 bases fit TRBD1. CDR1 LGHNA and CDR2 YSLEER come from the germline V gene. Unmatched junction bases numbered 7, after V lost 2 bases and J lost 8 bases. The CDR3 has 15 amino acids. The CDR3 here is CASSQITGGRDTIYF. The CDR3 DNA sequence: TGCGCCAGCAGCCAAATTACAGGGGGCCGTGACACCATATATTTT.

The chain has TRBV7-8 and TRBJ2-7; TRBD2 matches at 7 bases. CDR3 length equals 15 residues. The germline CDR1 and CDR2 sequences are SGHVS and FQNEAQ. V dropped 1 base and J dropped 2; count of bases not matched to a gene: 5. CDR3 sequence: CASSLGPSGPYEQYF. The CDR3 coding sequence is TGTGCCAGCAGCTTAGGCCCTAGCGGTCCCTACGAGCAGTACTTC.

This chain uses TRBV5-1 with TRBJ2-3; the match to TRBD2 covers 7 bases. Trimming cost V 0 bases and J 0 bases; bases outside gene matches: 4. Germline V CDR1 and CDR2: SGHRS, YFSETQ. The length of the CDR3 is 16 residues. The CDR3 DNA follows: TGCGCCAGCAGCTTGGATCTTAGCGGGAGCACAGATACGCAGTATTTT. Translated, it gives CASSLDLSGSTDTQYF.

The chain carries TRBV9 and TRBJ1-1; D not resolved. The CDR3 totals 14 residues. Trimming left V 4 bases short and J 3 bases short, with 13 bases between. Per germline, CDR1 SGDLS and CDR2 YYNGEE. The CDR3 loop reads CASSPGPGDTEAFF. CDR3 sequence (DNA): TGTGCCAGCAGCCCCGGTCCCGGGGACACTGAAGCTTTCTTT.

V is TRBV2 and J is TRBJ1-1; no clear D. Per the germline V gene, CDR1 is SNHLY and CDR2 is FYNNEI. The V gene lost 2 bases and the J gene lost 1 base, with 14 bases spanning the gap. The CDR3 totals 16 residues. CDR3 protein: CASSERQVVSNTEAFF. CDR3 in DNA: TGTGCCAGCAGTGAACGGCAGGTGGTTTCGAACACTGAAGCTTTCTTT.

The chain couples TRBV19 to TRBJ1-5, with 7 bases fitting TRBD1. This CDR3 has 16 residues. Per the germline V gene, CDR1 is LNHDA and CDR2 is SQIVND (reference sequence). The junction had 11 bases not matched to a gene; V was cut back by 3 bases and J by 6 bases. CDR3 sequence: CASSMGSAGGIQPQHF. Written as DNA, the CDR3 is TGTGCCAGTAGTATGGGCTCGGCAGGGGGTATTCAGCCCCAGCATTTT. Full variable domain (remainder filled in from reference TRBV19 and TRBJ1-5): DGGITQSPKYLFRKEGQNVTLSCEQNLNHDAMYWYRQDPGQGLRLIYYSQIVNDFQKGDIAEGYSVSREKKESFPLTVTSAQKNPTAFYLCASSMGSAGGIQPQHFGDGTRLSIL.

CDR3 nucleotide sequence: TGTGCCAGCAGCGGATACGGGACTAGCGGAGAGACCCAGTACTTC. This codes for CASSGYGTSGETQYF. This sequence joins TRBV9 and TRBJ2-5; 11 bases align to TRBD2. The CDR3 runs 15 residues. Germline loops: CDR1 SGDLS, CDR2 YYNGEE. With 3 bases clipped from V and 4 bases from J, the junction kept 5 bases outside the gene matches.

This clone appeared a single time. The V gene is TRBV29-1, the J gene TRBJ2-7; 12 bases are a match to TRBD2. Germline CDR1 and CDR2: SQVTM and ANQGSEA. This CDR3 is 15 amino acids long. V gave up 5 bases and J gave up 6 bases; unmatched junction bases: 11. The CDR3: CSVLAGGLGSIEQYF. The CDR3 DNA is TGCAGCGTTCTAGCGGGAGGGCTGGGTTCTATCGAGCAGTACTTC.

The V and J genes are TRBV5-4 and TRBJ1-1; no clear D gene. The germline gives CDR1 SGHNT, CDR2 YYREEE (reference sequence). The V end was cut by 4 bases, the J end by 6 bases, with 16 bases between. The CDR3 contains 14 residues. The CDR3 region is CASSVTREVSEAFF. The CDR3 region has the DNA TGTGCCAGCAGCGTGACTAGGGAAGTGTCTGAAGCTTTCTTT.

The chain links TRBV7-2 to TRBJ1-1, with D uncertain. Germline V gene lookup returns CDR1 SGHTA and CDR2 FQGNSA. CDR3 length equals 15 residues. The V gene lost 1 base and the J gene lost 3 bases, with 12 bases spanning the gap. The CDR3 sequence is CASSLEIGRDTEAFF. Written as DNA, the CDR3 is TGTGCCAGCAGCTTAGAAATAGGGAGGGACACTGAAGCTTTCTTT.

CDR3 amino acids: CASSVGGTGVNQPQHF. In nucleotides, the CDR3 is TGTGCCAGCAGCGTAGGCGGGACAGGGGTCAATCAGCCCCAGCATTTT. This rearrangement joins TRBV9 to TRBJ1-5; 10 bases agree with TRBD1. The germline CDR1 and CDR2 sequences are SGDLS and YYNGEE. The CDR3 loop spans 16 amino acids. V gave up 0 bases and J gave up 3 bases; unmatched junction bases: 3.

This clone was counted a single time. The chain is built from TRBV11-3 and TRBJ2-2; TRBD2 aligns across 8 bases. This CDR3 is 17 amino acids long. In germline, CDR1 is SGHNT, CDR2 YENEEA. After removal of 2 bases from V and 7 bases from J, the junction contained 12 bases not matched to a gene. In DNA, the CDR3 is TGTGCCAGCAGCTTATCAGAGACTAGCGACGTTAGCGGGGAGCTGTTTTTT. Protein product: CASSLSETSDVSGELFF.

The chain is built from TRBV5-6 and TRBJ2-3, with 9 bases identical to TRBD2. Germline CDR1 SGHDT, CDR2 YYEEEE. The length of the CDR3 is 18 residues. Unmatched junction bases numbered 12, after V lost 4 bases and J lost 0 bases. CDR3: CASSRTSALLFSTDTQYF. For the CDR3, the DNA is TGTGCCAGCAGCAGGACTAGCGCCCTTCTCTTTAGCACAGATACGCAGTATTTT. Full variable domain (rest looked up from reference TRBV5-6 and TRBJ2-3): DAGVTQSPTHLIKTRGQQVTLRCSPKSGHDTVSWYQQALGQGPQFIFQYYEEEERQRGNFPDRFSGHQFPNYSSELNVNALLLGDSALYLCASSRTSALLFSTDTQYFGPGTRLTVL.

This clone came up once. The chain combines TRBV4-3 with TRBJ1-5, with D unclear. V lost 4 bases and J lost 1, with 11 bases in between. This CDR3 is built from 15 residues. The germline V gene has CDR1 LGHNA and CDR2 YSLEER. Here the CDR3 reads CASSRLLESNQPQHF. The CDR3 nucleotides are TGCGCCAGCAGCCGCCTGTTAGAGAGCAATCAGCCCCAGCATTTT.